This T cell receptor (beta chain) was identified during a study of response to subunit inactivated influenza vaccine. Via MiXCR, TCRdb re-called the RT-PCR reads, giving one row per CDR3 protein. This sample has hundreds of thousands of distinct CDR3 sequences, with 14% found just once. As to this clonotype: Its antigen is still unknown.

Study results and limitations: Every seasonal influenza vaccination brings in few new T cells, the authors suggested.

The CDR3 runs to 12 residues. The V end lost 10 bases, the J end lost 2 bases, and 12 bases lay between the germline ends. Germline-derived CDR1 and CDR2 are SNHLY and FYNNEI. The chain couples TRBV2 to TRBJ2-7, with D perhaps matching TRBD1 or TRBD2 (5 bases each). The specimen comprised PBMCs from blood, sampled 14 to 15 days before vaccination. The clonotype was recovered from a man in his forties or fifties who received an inactivated influenza vaccine. The CDR3 DNA reads as TGTGCCATCTGGAAGGGACCCTACGAGCAGTACTTC. It encodes CAIWKGPYEQYF.